The entry below gives a single TCR beta chain sequence along with its context. Measured with immunoSEQ multiplex PCR; TCRdb has only the in-frame clones, and not every one. This table holds under 100,000 clones, about 95% found once. The CDR3 has 16 residues. The J segment lost 6 bases and the V segment lost 5 bases, leaving 8 bases of the junction unmatched. Germline V CDR1 and CDR2: SGHVS, FQNEAQ. The source of the sample is a study of cytomegalovirus exposure and HLA in healthy donors. The donors were members of the validation cohort comprising about 130 subjects, separate from the approximately 630-subject first cohort.

The chain recombines TRBV7-8 with TRBJ2-3; 13 nucleotides line up with TRBD2. The clonotype comes from a woman aged 18-29 years in good health and CMV-seronegative. The sequencing sample was made of PBMCs. The CDR3 DNA reads TGTGCCAGCAGCCCCAGGACTAGCGGGAGCCCCGATACGCAGTATTTT. Translated: CASSPRTSGSPDTQYF.